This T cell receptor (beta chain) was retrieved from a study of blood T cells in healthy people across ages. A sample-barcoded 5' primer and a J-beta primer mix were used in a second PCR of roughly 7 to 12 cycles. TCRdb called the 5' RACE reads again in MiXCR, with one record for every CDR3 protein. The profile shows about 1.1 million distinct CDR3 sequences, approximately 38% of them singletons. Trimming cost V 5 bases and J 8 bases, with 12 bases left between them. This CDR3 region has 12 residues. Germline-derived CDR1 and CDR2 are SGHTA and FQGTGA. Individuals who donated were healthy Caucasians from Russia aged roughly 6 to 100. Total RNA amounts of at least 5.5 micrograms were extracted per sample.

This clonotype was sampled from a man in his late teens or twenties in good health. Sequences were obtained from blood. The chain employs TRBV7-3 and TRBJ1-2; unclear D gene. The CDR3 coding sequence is TGTGCCAGCAGCCCCATTTGGGGAGGCTACACCTTC. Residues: CASSPIWGGYTF.